These 15 T cell receptor beta chains were all obtained from the same sample, sequenced in a study of T cell changes during pregnancy in multiple sclerosis (dated by TCRdb to the late 2010s). To prepare the library, the immunoSEQ multiplex PCR assay was applied. TCRdb took this table from immuneACCESS and kept in-frame rearrangements with V and J called. Such tables lack part of the clones; where checked against another copy, unresolved V genes explain under half of the gap, and the rest is unexplained. Within this sample are about 59,000 clones, with about 90% of them counted one time only. The top ten constitute approximately 1% of the sample. Material: peripheral blood, obtained in the first trimester of pregnancy. The receptors were gathered from a female donor in good health, enrolled as a control in a pregnancy study.

This chain uses TRBV7-8 with TRBJ2-7, with 8 bases matching TRBD1. The germline gives CDR1 SGHVS, CDR2 FQNEAQ. The CDR3 is made up of 17 amino acids. After removal of 6 bases from V and 1 base from J, the junction contained 14 bases not matched to a gene. The CDR3 coding sequence is TGTGCCAGCAGACCTAATGTCCGGGACAGGAATTCCTACGAGCAGTACTTC. This sequence encodes CASRPNVRDRNSYEQYF.

The genes are TRBV4-1 and TRBJ1-2; unclear D gene. V was cut by 0 bases and J by 4 bases, with 6 bases left in between. Germline-derived CDR1 and CDR2 are MGHRA and YSYEKL. The CDR3 has 13 amino acids. The CDR3 nucleotides read TGCGCCAGCAGCCAAGACGCGGGCTATGGCTACACCTTC. Translation: CASSQDAGYGYTF.

V usage is TRBV30 and J usage is TRBJ2-7, with D perhaps matching TRBD2 (5 bases). There are 13 residues in the CDR3. V lost 3 bases, J lost 6 bases, and 15 bases lay in between. The germline gives CDR1 GTSNPN, CDR2 SVGIG (reference sequence). This chain's CDR3 is CAWRLRGNAEQYF. CDR3 sequence (DNA): TGTGCCTGGAGGTTACGGGGAAACGCCGAGCAGTACTTC.

In its sample, this clone was seen once. The V call is TRBV4-1, the J call TRBJ1-4, with 11 positions matching TRBD1. CDR1 is MGHRA and CDR2 is YSYEKL in the germline V gene. This CDR3 has 15 residues. V dropped 1 base and J dropped 9; count of bases not matched to a gene: 4. The CDR3 DNA is TGCGCCAGCAGCCAAGGCGGGACAGGGGGTAAAAAACTGTTTTTT. It is translated as CASSQGGTGGKKLFF.

CDR3 in DNA: TGCGCCAGCAGTAACGGGGGAAACATTCAGTACTTC. It yields the protein CASSNGGNIQYF. This chain uses TRBV10-2 with TRBJ2-4; maybe TRBD2 (6 bases). Germline values: CDR1 WSHSY, CDR2 SAAADI. V lost 5 bases and J 6 bases, leaving 8 bases between the germline ends. This CDR3 has 12 residues.

The CDR3 nucleotides are TGTGCCAGCAGTGAAGAGGGGAAGGACACTGAAGCTTTCTTT. Its translation is CASSEEGKDTEAFF. The chain links TRBV2 to TRBJ1-1; maybe TRBD1 (5 bases). CDR3 size: 14 residues. Germline V gene lookup returns CDR1 SNHLY and CDR2 FYNNEI. V lost 1 base and J 3 bases, leaving 9 bases between the germline ends. The variable domain in full, completed from reference TRBV2 and TRBJ1-1, reads EPEVTQTPSHQVTQMGQEVILRCVPISNHLYFYWYRQILGQKVEFLVSFYNNEISEKSEIFDDQFSVERPDGSNFTLKIRSTKLEDSAMYFCASSEEGKDTEAFFGQGTRLTVV.

The rearrangement joins TRBV5-1 to TRBJ1-2, with 8 bases lining up with TRBD1. Trimming at V came to 0 bases and at J to 2 bases, leaving 3 bases not matched to a gene. CDR1 is SGHRS and CDR2 is YFSETQ in the germline V gene. This CDR3 region has 15 residues. As DNA, the CDR3 is TGCGCCAGCAGCTTGGGGACAGGGCTGAACTATGGCTACACCTTC. It specifies CASSLGTGLNYGYTF.

This chain joins TRBV6-5 and TRBJ1-6; 8 bases line up with TRBD1. The V gene's germline CDR1 is MNHEY and CDR2 SVGAGI. The CDR3 runs to 14 residues. V lost 6 bases and J lost 9; bases outside the gene matches: 7. CDR3 in amino acids: CASSLDRVRSPLHF. The CDR3 DNA reads TGTGCCAGCAGCTTGGACAGGGTTCGTTCACCCCTCCACTTT.

The chain has TRBV27 and TRBJ1-1; 9 bases align to TRBD1. The CDR3 is made up of 14 amino acids. The V gene end was trimmed by 5 bases and the J gene end by 3 bases; junction bases not matched to a gene: 4. The germline V gene has CDR1 MNHEY and CDR2 SMNVEV (reference sequence). CDR3: CASSPWTGDTEAFF. CDR3 DNA sequence: TGTGCCAGCAGTCCCTGGACAGGGGACACTGAAGCTTTCTTT.

This sequence joins TRBV30 and TRBJ2-2; weak D call: TRBD1 (6 bases). Germline CDR1 reads GTSNPN; CDR2 reads SVGIG (reference sequence). V was shortened by 0 bases and J by 3 bases, with 11 bases between the two germline ends. CDR3 length: 15 residues. The CDR3 DNA sequence: TGTGCCTGGAGTGTATTGACAGGCCACACCGGGGAGCTGTTTTTT. Its protein is CAWSVLTGHTGELFF.

The chain carries TRBV6-5 and TRBJ1-3; D is uncertain. V was trimmed by 4 bases and J by 0 bases, leaving 7 bases between them. Germline assignment: CDR1 MNHEY and CDR2 SVGAGI. This CDR3 region has 14 residues. The DNA of the CDR3 is TGTGCCAGCAGTTCTACGAGCTCTGGAAACACCATATATTTT. It is translated as CASSSTSSGNTIYF.

The chain recombines TRBV18 with TRBJ2-2, with D perhaps TRBD1 (6 bases). Trimming stripped 2 bases from V and 2 bases from J, with 30 bases between. CDR3 length equals 22 residues. Germline lookup yields CDR1 KGHSH and CDR2 LQKENI. The DNA of the CDR3 is TGTGCCAGCTCACCAAGACCGACCTGGGACGGGACGGACAGACTCAACACCGGGGAGCTGTTTTTT. It is translated as CASSPRPTWDGTDRLNTGELFF.

V is TRBV19 and J is TRBJ1-6; D uncertain. CDR3 size: 15 residues. The germline V gene encodes CDR1 LNHDA and CDR2 SQIVND (reference sequence). The V and J ends lost 7 bases and 7 bases respectively, with 17 bases between them. In DNA, the CDR3 is TGTGCCAGTACCGATTCCTGGGCAGAGAATTCACCCCTCCACTTT. Translating gives CASTDSWAENSPLHF.

This chain uses TRBV30 with TRBJ1-6; 8 bases are a match to TRBD1. V lost 0 bases, J lost 8 bases, and 0 bases stayed unmatched. This CDR3 spans 13 amino acids. Germline V lookup: CDR1 GTSNPN, CDR2 SVGIG (reference sequence). The CDR3 sequence is CAWSVQGDSPLHF. CDR3 bases: TGTGCCTGGAGTGTACAGGGGGATTCACCCCTCCACTTT. Together with reference TRBV30 and TRBJ1-6, the CDR3 gives the full variable domain: SQTIHQWPATLVQPVGSPLSLECTVEGTSNPNLYWYRQAAGRGLQLLFYSVGIGQISSEVPQNLSASRPQDRQFILSSKKLLLSDSGFYLCAWSVQGDSPLHFGNGTRLTVT.

The chain couples TRBV11-2 to TRBJ1-1; 9 bases fit TRBD1. CDR1 and CDR2 (germline): SGHAT, FQNNGV. V shed 1 base and J 11 bases; nucleotides not matched to a gene: 2. This CDR3 has 12 residues. The CDR3 protein is CASSLVGQGAFF. The CDR3 DNA sequence: TGTGCCAGCAGCTTAGTCGGACAGGGGGCTTTCTTT.